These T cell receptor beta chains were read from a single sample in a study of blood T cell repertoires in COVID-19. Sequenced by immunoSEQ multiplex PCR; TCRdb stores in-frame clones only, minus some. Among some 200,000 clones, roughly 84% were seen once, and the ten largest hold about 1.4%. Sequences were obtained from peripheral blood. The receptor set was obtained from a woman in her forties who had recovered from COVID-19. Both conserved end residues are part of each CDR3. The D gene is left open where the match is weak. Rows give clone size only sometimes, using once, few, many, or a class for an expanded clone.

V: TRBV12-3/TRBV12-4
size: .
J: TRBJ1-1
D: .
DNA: TGTGCCAGCAGCCCCCGAGGTGGGACTGAAGCTTTCTTT
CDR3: CASSPRGGTEAFF

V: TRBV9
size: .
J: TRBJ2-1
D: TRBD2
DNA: TGTGCCAGCAGCGTAGATGGAGCGGGGGGTTACAATGAGCAGTTCTTC
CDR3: CASSVDGAGGYNEQFF

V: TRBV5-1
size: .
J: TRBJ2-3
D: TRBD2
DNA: TGCGCCAGCAGCTTCGAGACTAGCGGGGGGACGCAGTATTTT
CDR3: CASSFETSGGTQYF

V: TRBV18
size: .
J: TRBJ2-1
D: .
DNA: TGTGCCAGCTCACCAGGAGAAACCTACAATGAGCAGTTCTTC
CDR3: CASSPGETYNEQFF

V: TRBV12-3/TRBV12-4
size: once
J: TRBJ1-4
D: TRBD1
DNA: TGTGCCAGCAGTCCGCAGGGGGCGGGAAAACTGTTTTTT
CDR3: CASSPQGAGKLFF

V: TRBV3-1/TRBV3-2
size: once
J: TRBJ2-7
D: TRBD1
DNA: TGTGCCAGTAGTTGGGGGACAGGTTACGAGCAGTACTTC
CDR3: CASSWGTGYEQYF

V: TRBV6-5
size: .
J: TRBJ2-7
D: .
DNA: TGTGCCAGCAGTCCCCGGACAGCGTCCTACGAGCAGTACTTC
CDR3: CASSPRTASYEQYF

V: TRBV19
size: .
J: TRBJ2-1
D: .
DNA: TGTGCCAGTAGTATGGGATTGGACAGCCACTCCTACAATGAGCAGTTCTTC
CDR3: CASSMGLDSHSYNEQFF

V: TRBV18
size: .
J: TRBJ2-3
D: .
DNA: TGTGCCAGCTCACCAGCGGGGCCTAGAGATACGCAGTATTTT
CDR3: CASSPAGPRDTQYF

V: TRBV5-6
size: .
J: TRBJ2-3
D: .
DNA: TGTGCCAGCAGCCTGCAGGGGACATACACAGATACGCAGTATTTT
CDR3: CASSLQGTYTDTQYF

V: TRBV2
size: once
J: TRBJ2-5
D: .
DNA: TGTGCCAGCACCCGTGTTGTTGGGGCCGGGGAGACCCAGTACTTC
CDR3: CASTRVVGAGETQYF

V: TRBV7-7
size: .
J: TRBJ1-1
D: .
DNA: TGTGCTAGCAGCGAAACGGCGGGCACTGAAGCTTTCTTT
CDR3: CASSETAGTEAFF

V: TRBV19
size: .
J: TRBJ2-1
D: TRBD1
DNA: TGTGCCAGTTCTCCAGGGGGAAGTTCCTACAATGAGCAGTTCTTC
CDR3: CASSPGGSSYNEQFF

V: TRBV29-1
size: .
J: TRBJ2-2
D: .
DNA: TGCAGCGGCGTCCGGGAGCCCTCCGGGGAGCTGTTTTTT
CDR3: CSGVREPSGELFF

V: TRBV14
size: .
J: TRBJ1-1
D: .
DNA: TGTGCCAGCAGCCTATACCAGGGGAATCTGTACACTGAAGCTTTCTTT
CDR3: CASSLYQGNLYTEAFF

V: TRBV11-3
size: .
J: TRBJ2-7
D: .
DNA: TGTGCCAGCAGCGTACTGAGTGAGAGCTTCTACGAGCAGTACTTC
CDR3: CASSVLSESFYEQYF

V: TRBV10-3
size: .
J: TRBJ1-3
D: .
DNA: TGTGCCATCAGTGAGTCGTTGGCGGGACTGATCTCTGGAAACACCATATATTTT
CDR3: CAISESLAGLISGNTIYF

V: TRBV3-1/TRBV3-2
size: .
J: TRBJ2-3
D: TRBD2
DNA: TGTGCCAGCAGCCTACGAAAAGCGGGGGGGTTTGGGACAGATACGCAGTATTTT
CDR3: CASSLRKAGGFGTDTQYF

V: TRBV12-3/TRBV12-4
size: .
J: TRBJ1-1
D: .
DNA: TGTGCCAGCAGTTATTCGGGCACTGAAGCTTTCTTT
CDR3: CASSYSGTEAFF

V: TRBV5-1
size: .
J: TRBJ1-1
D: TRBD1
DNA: TGCGCCAGCAGCTGGGACAGGGTGAACACTGAAGCTTTCTTT
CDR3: CASSWDRVNTEAFF

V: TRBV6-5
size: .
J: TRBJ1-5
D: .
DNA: TGTGCCAGCAGTTCCGGGCCAGGGCTCGGGCAGCCCCAGCATTTT
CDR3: CASSSGPGLGQPQHF

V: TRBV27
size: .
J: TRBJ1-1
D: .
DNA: TGTGCCAGCGGCCGGACAGCTCACTTTGAAGCTTTCTTT
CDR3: CASGRTAHFEAFF

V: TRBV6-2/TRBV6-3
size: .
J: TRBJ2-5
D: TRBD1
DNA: TGTGCCAGCAGTTACTTGGACAGGGATGAGACCCAGTACTTC
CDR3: CASSYLDRDETQYF

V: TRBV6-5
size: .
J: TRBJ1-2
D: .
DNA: TGTGCCAGCGGACGGGGAGCTCACTATGGCTACACCTTC
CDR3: CASGRGAHYGYTF

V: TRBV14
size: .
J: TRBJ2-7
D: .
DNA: TGTGCCAGCAGCCAGGTCGACGGGGGGCGACCCTACGAGCAGTACTTC
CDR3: CASSQVDGGRPYEQYF

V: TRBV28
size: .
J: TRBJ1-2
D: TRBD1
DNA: TGTGCCAGCGGGACAGGGGCCTATGGCTACACCTTC
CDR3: CASGTGAYGYTF

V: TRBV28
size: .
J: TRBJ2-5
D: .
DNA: TGTGCCAGCAGTTTATACTCGGGGGCTAGCGGACAAGAGACCCAGTACTTC
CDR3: CASSLYSGASGQETQYF

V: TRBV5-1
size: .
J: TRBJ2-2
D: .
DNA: TGCGCCAGCAGCTTTACGACAGCCGCGAACACCGGGGAGCTGTTTTTT
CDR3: CASSFTTAANTGELFF